One T cell receptor (beta chain) is described in this entry. This entry is derived from a study of blood T cell repertoires in COVID-19. Study at large: From T cells, B-cell-depleted T cells, or PBMCs came the material, which was cDNA or gDNA.

Generated by immunoSEQ multiplex PCR, the TCRdb table keeps only in-frame clones and is missing some. The sample carries under 150,000 clones, around 87% recorded once. V was clipped by 0 bases and J by 0 bases, with 13 bases between them. This CDR3 is 17 amino acids long. CDR1 is KGHSH, CDR2 LQKENI, per germline. The sample consisted of PBMCs or T cells enriched from blood (not recorded which). This chain connects TRBV18 to TRBJ2-3, with a possible D match to TRBD2 (6 bases). The receptor was derived from a young woman with acute COVID-19. The CDR3 coding sequence is TGTGCCAGCTCACCACCGGTAGGGGAGGCAAGCACAGATACGCAGTATTTT. Amino acids: CASSPPVGEASTDTQYF.